This passage covers 10 T cell receptor beta chains from one sample sequenced in a study of spatial heterogeneity in lung cancer. TCRdb passed the 5' RACE reads through MiXCR, listing each CDR3 protein once. The data hold about 44,000 distinct CDR3 sequences, with roughly 13% observed a single time. Time point: sample taken at primary tumor resection. Sequences were derived from PBMCs, sampled at surgery. These receptors originate from a male donor with early-stage non-small cell lung cancer.

The chain joins TRBV5-1 to TRBJ2-5; weak D call: TRBD2 (6 bases). CDR1 and CDR2 (germline): SGHRS, YFSETQ. The CDR3 runs to 16 residues. V was pared by 4 bases and J by 1 base, with 17 bases between. The CDR3 sequence: CASSLSAPGAQETQYF. The CDR3 DNA reads TGCGCCAGCAGCCTCAGCGCCCCGGGAGCCCAAGAGACCCAGTACTTC.

This clonotype was counted many times. The V and J genes are TRBV28 and TRBJ2-1, with 7 bases identical to TRBD1. Germline lookup yields CDR1 MDHEN and CDR2 SYDVKM. J gave up 3 bases and V 5 bases, and 7 bases lay outside the gene matches. CDR3 size: 15 residues. CDR3 sequence reads: CASSLRDSGYNEQFF. The CDR3 DNA is TGTGCCAGCAGTCTCCGGGACAGCGGCTACAATGAGCAGTTCTTC.

This clonotype was observed at least ten times. CDR3 loop: CASSLISTGDEQYF. Here the CDR3 DNA reads TGTGCCAGCTCACTCATCTCGACAGGGGATGAGCAGTACTTC. The genes are TRBV18 and TRBJ2-7; TRBD1 aligns across 8 bases. V shed 4 bases, J shed 7 bases, and the junction held 9 bases outside the gene matches. Germline assignment: CDR1 KGHSH and CDR2 LQKENI. The CDR3 spans 14 residues.

This clonotype was seen ten or more times. This chain connects TRBV10-2 to TRBJ2-1, with D maybe TRBD1 (6 bases). Germline CDR1 WSHSY, CDR2 SAAADI. The CDR3 consists of 16 residues. Deletions cut 10 bases from V and 0 bases from J, with 19 bases between. The CDR3 protein is CATSDRTRTSYNEQFF. CDR3 nucleotide sequence: TGCGCCACTTCAGACAGGACTCGAACCTCCTACAATGAGCAGTTCTTC.

The rearrangement uses TRBV24-1 and TRBJ2-7; the D gene is possibly TRBD1 (5 bases). V lost 1 base to trimming and J lost 0 bases, with 12 bases between them. The germline V gene encodes CDR1 KGHDR and CDR2 SFDVKD. The CDR3 totals 16 residues. The CDR3 sequence is CATSDLRQPSSYEQYF. CDR3 in DNA: TGTGCCACCAGTGATTTAAGACAGCCTAGCTCCTACGAGCAGTACTTC.

This clonotype was seen at least ten times. The chain links TRBV5-1 to TRBJ2-7; 9 bases match TRBD2. Germline loops: CDR1 SGHRS, CDR2 YFSETQ. This CDR3 region has 14 residues. After removal of 5 bases from V and 2 bases from J, the junction contained 5 bases not matched to a gene. CDR3 nucleotides: TGCGCCAGCAGGTGGCTAGCGGGGACCTACGAGCAGTACTTC. Amino acids: CASRWLAGTYEQYF.

This clonotype was recorded at least ten times. The chain joins TRBV5-1 to TRBJ2-7; D unresolved. The germline V and J ends were trimmed by 0 bases and 6 bases, with 10 bases remaining between them. Germline CDR1 reads SGHRS; CDR2 reads YFSETQ. This CDR3 is built from 13 residues. The CDR3 sequence is CASSLALGREQYF. The DNA for the CDR3 is TGCGCCAGCAGCTTGGCCCTCGGGCGCGAGCAGTACTTC.

This clonotype was observed a handful of times. The chain carries TRBV4-3 and TRBJ2-3; no reliable D call. Between the trimmed V and J ends, which lost 0 bases and 4 bases, there was a span of 8 bases. The CDR3 is 14 amino acids. The germline V gene encodes CDR1 LGHNA and CDR2 YSLEER. Written as DNA, the CDR3 is TGCGCCAGCAGCCAAGAAGGGTTAGCAGATACGCAGTATTTT. Residues: CASSQEGLADTQYF.

The chain couples TRBV28 to TRBJ2-7; tentatively, D is TRBD1 (6 bases). Germline V gene lookup returns CDR1 MDHEN and CDR2 SYDVKM. CDR3 length equals 15 residues. Trimming removed 6 bases at V and 2 bases at J, with 17 bases between. CDR3 sequence reads: CASSFQGSPTYEQYF. The CDR3 DNA sequence: TGTGCCAGCAGCTTTCAGGGGAGCCCTACCTACGAGCAGTACTTC.

The chain carries TRBV6-5 and TRBJ2-1, with D possibly TRBD2 on 5 matching bases. CDR1 MNHEY and CDR2 SVGAGI come from the germline V gene. The V and J ends lost 5 bases and 6 bases respectively, with 11 bases between them. The CDR3 sequence is 13 residues long. The CDR3 sequence is CASSPGIANEQFF. CDR3 DNA: TGTGCCAGCAGTCCCGGGATCGCCAATGAGCAGTTCTTC.